A selection of T cell receptor beta chains follows, all from one sample in a study of T cells in Graves' hyperthyroidism and ophthalmopathy. MiXCR, applied by TCRdb to the multiplex PCR reads, yields one record per CDR3 protein. Here the sample spans about 300,000 distinct CDR3 sequences, approximately 14% being singletons. The material sequenced was blood. These receptors originate from a woman in her 40s with Graves' hyperthyroidism. Each CDR3 is given with its conserved first and last residue. The D gene is left open where the match is weak. Expanded clones get a size class; other rows say once, few or many, or leave the size out.

>17|.|TRBJ2-1|TRBD2|TRBV7-6
TGTGCCAGCAGCTCCCGACTAGCGGGACAGTGGCTCAATGAGCAGTTCTTC
CASSSRLAGQWLNEQFF
>15|many|TRBJ2-1|.|TRBV6-1
TGTGCCAGCACTGGAGGGCGGCTAGCTTACAATGAGCAGTTCTTC
CASTGGRLAYNEQFF
>13|many|TRBJ2-7|.|TRBV5-1
TGCGCCAGCAGCTACAGGGCGGCCTACGAGCAGTACTTC
CASSYRAAYEQYF
>13|many|TRBJ1-1|.|TRBV18
TGTGCCAGCTCAAGGACGAGAGACACTGAAGCTTTCTTT
CASSRTRDTEAFF
>14|many|TRBJ1-1|TRBD1|TRBV2
TGTGCCAGCAGAGCCGGGACAGGGTCCACTGAAGCTTTCTTT
CASRAGTGSTEAFF
>12|many|TRBJ2-1|TRBD2|TRBV2
TGTGCCAGCAGTTCGGGACTAGCGGGTTTGTTCTTC
CASSSGLAGLFF
>14|many|TRBJ1-2|.|TRBV4-1
TGCGCCAGCAGCTACAGTGGAACTTACTATGGCTACACCTTC
CASSYSGTYYGYTF
>12|many|TRBJ2-7|.|TRBV6-2/TRBV6-3
TGTGCCAGCGCCGGGAGCTCCTACGAGCAGTACTTC
CASAGSSYEQYF
>14|.|TRBJ1-4|.|TRBV9
TGTGCCAGCAGCTCGGAAGCAACTAATGAAAAACTGTTTTTT
CASSSEATNEKLFF
>13|many|TRBJ2-3|.|TRBV5-1
TGCGCCAGCAGCTCCGGGAGATCAGATACGCAGTATTTT
CASSSGRSDTQYF
>16|.|TRBJ2-6|.|TRBV6-1
TGTGCCAGCACTGGGGGGGCTATCTCTGGGGGCAACGTCCTGACTTTC
CASTGGAISGGNVLTF
>13|few|TRBJ2-7|.|TRBV19
TGTGCCAGTAGTACCCTCTTCGGACGCGAGCAGTACTTC
CASSTLFGREQYF
>12|.|TRBJ2-2|.|TRBV6-1
TGTGCCGGCAGGGGACCCGACCGGGAGCTGTTTTTT
CAGRGPDRELFF
>14|many|TRBJ1-5|.|TRBV7-8
TGTGCCAGCAGCTTACTCCCCACAAATCAGCCCCAGCATTTT
CASSLLPTNQPQHF
>15|once|TRBJ1-4|.|TRBV19
TGTGCCAGTAGTTTGGGGCCTTTAGCGAGTGAAAGACTGTTTTTT
CASSLGPLASERLFF
>17|once|TRBJ2-3|TRBD2|TRBV6-1
TGTGCCAGCAGTCTTAGCGGGAGGGCCCTAGAGACAGATACGCAGTATTTT
CASSLSGRALETDTQYF
>13|.|TRBJ1-1|.|TRBV20-1
TGCAGTGCTAGAGAGCGGGGGCACACTGAAGCTTTCTTT
CSARERGHTEAFF
>13|.|TRBJ2-1|TRBD2|TRBV24-1
TGTGCCACCCGGGCTAGCGGGAACAATGAGCAGTTCTTC
CATRASGNNEQFF
>15|few|TRBJ1-6|TRBD1|TRBV6-2/TRBV6-3
TGTGCCAGCCGATGGGACAGGGGATTTAATTCACCCCTCCACTTT
CASRWDRGFNSPLHF
>16|few|TRBJ1-5|.|TRBV7-9
TGTGCCAGCAGCTTAAGGCGGGCACCGGGCAATCAGCCCCAGCATTTT
CASSLRRAPGNQPQHF
>13|few|TRBJ2-3|.|TRBV7-3
TGTGCCAGCAGCTCCATAGCACTGGATACGCAGTATTTT
CASSSIALDTQYF
>16|many|TRBJ2-3|.|TRBV2
TGTGCCAGCAGTGAAGCGCGTGGCGGGGGCACAGATACGCAGTATTTT
CASSEARGGGTDTQYF
>13|once|TRBJ2-5|.|TRBV7-8
TGTGCCAGCAGTGACGGCGTGGGAGAGACCCAGTACTTC
CASSDGVGETQYF
>13|many|TRBJ2-7|TRBD1|TRBV2
TGTGCCAGCAGATTCGGACAGGGCGGAGAGCAGTACTTC
CASRFGQGGEQYF
>14|many|TRBJ1-1|.|TRBV7-2
TGTGCCAGCAGCTTGATGACAGGGAACACTGAAGCTTTCTTT
CASSLMTGNTEAFF
>14|many|TRBJ1-2|TRBD1|TRBV7-3
TGTGCCAGCAGCTGGACCGGGACAGGGGATGGCTACACCTTC
CASSWTGTGDGYTF
>19|many|TRBJ2-7|TRBD2|TRBV2
TGTGCCAGCAGTGTACCGACTAGCGGGAGGGCCGAGAACTACTACGAGCAGTACTTC
CASSVPTSGRAENYYEQYF
>13|many|TRBJ1-1|.|TRBV2
TGTGCCAGCACCGACGTGGGGGGTACTGAAGCTTTCTTT
CASTDVGGTEAFF
>12|.|TRBJ2-1|.|TRBV7-2
TGTGCCAGCAGCCCAGGGGCCGATGAGCAGTTCTTC
CASSPGADEQFF
>14|.|TRBJ2-3|TRBD2|TRBV7-9
TGTGCCAGCCGCGGGACTAGCGGGAAACTTACGCAGTATTTT
CASRGTSGKLTQYF
>15|.|TRBJ1-6|.|TRBV20-1
TGCAGTGCTAGAGTGGGTGGGGCGTCAAATTCACCCCTCCACTTT
CSARVGGASNSPLHF
>13|many|TRBJ2-5|.|TRBV2
TGTGCCAGCAGTGAAGGGGGCCAAGAGACCCAGTACTTC
CASSEGGQETQYF
>15|many|TRBJ1-2|TRBD1|TRBV27
TGTGCCACCAAGCCCGGGACAGGGCCATGGGGTGGCTACACCTTC
CATKPGTGPWGGYTF
>16|many|TRBJ1-2|TRBD1|TRBV4-1
TGCGCCAGCAGCCAAGGGGGGACAGTGATAAACTATGGCTACACCTTC
CASSQGGTVINYGYTF
>19|many|TRBJ2-7|.|TRBV6-1
TGTGCCAGCAGGCCAACAGGGGTGGCTAGGGGGGCTTCCTACTACGAGCAGTACTTC
CASRPTGVARGASYYEQYF
>16|.|TRBJ2-1|TRBD2|TRBV14
TGTGCCAGCAGCCGCCTGACTAGCGGGTCCTACAATGAGCAGTTCTTC
CASSRLTSGSYNEQFF
>17|few|TRBJ2-7|TRBD2|TRBV2
TGTGCCAGCAGTACAGGGACTAGCGGGAGGCTGTCCTACGAGCAGTGCTTC
CASSTGTSGRLSYEQCF
>15|many|TRBJ2-1|.|TRBV11-2
TGTGCCAGCAGCTTGGGCGGGTATTCCTACAATGAGCAGTTCTTC
CASSLGGYSYNEQFF
>11|many|TRBJ1-2|.|TRBV6-1
TGTGCCAGCGGGGAAAGCTATGGCTACACCTTC
CASGESYGYTF
>15|many|TRBJ2-7|TRBD1|TRBV10-2
TGCGCCAGCAGTGAACAGGGGGCGCCTCTCTACGAGCAGTACTTC
CASSEQGAPLYEQYF
>15|.|TRBJ2-2|.|TRBV12-3/TRBV12-4
TGTGCCAGCAGTTTAGTAGGGGGGTCACCGGGGGAGCTGTTTTTT
CASSLVGGSPGELFF
>15|many|TRBJ2-5|TRBD2|TRBV13
TGTGCCAGCAGCTTCGGACTAGCGGGAGGAGAGACCCAGTACTTC
CASSFGLAGGETQYF
>14|many|TRBJ2-5|TRBD1|TRBV20-1
TGCAGTGCTCAGGGGGTTGGAGAAGGAGAGACCCAGTACTTC
CSAQGVGEGETQYF
>15|many|TRBJ2-7|.|TRBV12-3/TRBV12-4
TGTGCCAGCAGTTTATCCTGGACTGGCTCCTACGAGCAGTACTTC
CASSLSWTGSYEQYF
>14|.|TRBJ1-5|.|TRBV9
TGTGCCAGCAGCGTAGGCCTCTCCCATCAGCCCCAGCATTTT
CASSVGLSHQPQHF
>15|many|TRBJ1-5|TRBD1|TRBV19
TGTGCCAGTAGTATAGAGGGACAGCTAACTCAGCCCCAGCATTTT
CASSIEGQLTQPQHF
>14|.|TRBJ1-5|TRBD1|TRBV18
TGTGCCAGCCCAGAAGGGGGCTCTGATCAGCCCCAGCATTTT
CASPEGGSDQPQHF
>13|many|TRBJ1-5|.|TRBV24-1
TGTACTCCCTTAGGGGGGGTATATCAGCCCCAGCATTTT
CTPLGGVYQPQHF
>14|.|TRBJ1-6|TRBD1|TRBV27
TGTGCCAGCAGCCCACAGGGGGCCGATTCACCCCTCCACTTT
CASSPQGADSPLHF
>13|few|TRBJ1-4|.|TRBV15
TGTGCCACCAGCAGAGATGAAGATGAAAAACTGTTTTTT
CATSRDEDEKLFF
>13|many|TRBJ2-5|.|TRBV18
TGTGCCAGCACCCGGTCCGGTGGAGAGACCCAGTACTTC
CASTRSGGETQYF
>15|many|TRBJ1-5|.|TRBV19
TGTGCCAGTAGGGCAACAGGGAATAGCAATCAGCCCCAGCATTTT
CASRATGNSNQPQHF
>14|.|TRBJ1-5|TRBD1|TRBV19
TGTGCCAGTAGTATTCGGAGGGGGCATCAGCCCCAGCATTTT
CASSIRRGHQPQHF
>14|.|TRBJ2-1|TRBD2|TRBV20-1
TGCAGTGCTAGGGGTTCTAGCGGGAAAAATGAGCAGTTCTTC
CSARGSSGKNEQFF
>13|.|TRBJ2-7|.|TRBV15
TGTGCCACCAGCAGAGATATGAGCTACGAGCAGTACTTC
CATSRDMSYEQYF
>15|few|TRBJ1-1|.|TRBV6-1
TGTGCCAGCCGGGACGCGCCGACAGTGAATACTGAAGCTTTCTTT
CASRDAPTVNTEAFF
>13|many|TRBJ2-5|.|TRBV6-1
TGTGCCAGCTCAAGGGGGGTGGGCGAGACCCAGTACTTC
CASSRGVGETQYF
>14|few|TRBJ1-4|.|TRBV7-9
TGTGCCAGCAGCGGGGCGGTAACTAATGAAAAACTGTTTTTT
CASSGAVTNEKLFF
>13|many|TRBJ1-2|.|TRBV28
TGTGCCAGCAGTTCGCAGGGACTTCGGGGCTACACCTTC
CASSSQGLRGYTF